The 26 T cell receptor beta chains given below trace back to one sample, sequenced in a study of response to subunit inactivated influenza vaccine. TCRdb itself ran the RT-PCR reads through MiXCR, one entry per CDR3 protein. The repertoire holds 650,000 or so distinct CDR3 sequences, with around 13% as singletons. The sequenced sample was PBMCs from blood, obtained 14 to 15 days before vaccination. Receptors originate from a man over 45 who received an inactivated influenza vaccine.

The chain uses TRBV29-1 and TRBJ1-1; possible D gene TRBD1, 5 bases. CDR1 is SQVTM and CDR2 is ANQGSEA in the germline V gene. With 4 bases removed from V and 6 bases from J, the gap between germline ends came to 15 bases. The CDR3 is 13 residues long. The CDR3 here is CSVGGLLKAEAFF. The CDR3 DNA reads as TGCAGCGTTGGGGGACTCTTGAAAGCTGAAGCTTTCTTT.

This clonotype turned up a few times. This sequence joins TRBV6-2 or TRBV6-3 and TRBJ2-4, with D possibly being TRBD1 or TRBD2 (5 bases each). V was cut by 2 bases and J by 1 base, with 9 bases left in between. CDR1 is MNHEY, CDR2 SVGEGT, per germline. CDR3 size: 15 residues. CDR3 in DNA: TGTGCCAGCAGTTACGAGTGGGGGGCCAAAAACATTCAGTACTTC. Translating gives CASSYEWGAKNIQYF.

This clonotype was counted between two and nine times. The V and J genes are TRBV6-1 and TRBJ1-1, with 7 nucleotides matching TRBD1. The length of the CDR3 is 16 residues. CDR1 is MNHNS, CDR2 SASEGT, per germline. The trim removed 5 bases at V and 3 bases at J, leaving 12 bases unmatched. The CDR3: CASSNTHRGTHTEAFF. CDR3 DNA sequence: TGTGCCAGCAGTAATACCCACAGGGGAACGCACACTGAAGCTTTCTTT.

The V call is TRBV27, the J call TRBJ2-7; tentative D call: TRBD2 (5 bases). Trimming left V 6 bases short and J 4 bases short, with 13 bases between. From germline, CDR1 is MNHEY and CDR2 SMNVEV (reference sequence). CDR3 length: 13 residues. The CDR3 nucleotides are TGTGCCAGCAGGCCACTGGGAGTGTACGAGCAGTACTTC. The encoded protein is CASRPLGVYEQYF.

The genes are TRBV7-9 and TRBJ1-1; D not resolved. V dropped 9 bases and J dropped 3 bases, with 14 bases sitting between them. The CDR3 has 13 amino acids. Germline lookup yields CDR1 SEHNR and CDR2 FQNEAQ (reference sequence). The CDR3 region has the DNA TGTGCCAGTGAGACGTCCTCGGACACTGAAGCTTTCTTT. This gives the protein CASETSSDTEAFF.

This clonotype was seen more than once but under ten times. The rearrangement links TRBV12-3 or TRBV12-4 to TRBJ2-2, with D possibly being TRBD1 (6 bases). The ends were cut back, 0 bases at V and 1 base at J, with 12 bases in the middle. The CDR3 sequence is 17 residues long. The CDR3 DNA is TGTGCCAGCAGTTTAGCATTAGGGGGAGAGAACACCGGGGAGCTGTTTTTT. Translation: CASSLALGGENTGELFF.

This clonotype was seen a few times. The chain couples TRBV6-1 to TRBJ2-2, with D unclear. V lost 8 bases and J lost 5, with 12 bases in between. Germline CDR1 is MNHNS and CDR2 is SASEGT. This CDR3 comprises 13 residues. The CDR3 nucleotides are TGTGCCAGCTCCCGGGCCACGACCGGGGAGCTGTTTTTT. Its translation: CASSRATTGELFF.

In its sample, this clonotype was seen a few times. The V gene is TRBV7-6, the J gene TRBJ1-1, with 9 bases lining up with TRBD1. This CDR3 is built from 16 residues. The germline gives CDR1 SGHVS, CDR2 FNYEAQ. Unmatched junction bases numbered 13, after V lost 5 bases and J lost 6 bases. This CDR3 is CASSPALPGQGSEAFF. Here the CDR3 DNA reads TGTGCCAGCAGCCCCGCTTTACCGGGACAGGGTTCTGAAGCTTTCTTT.

This clonotype occurred a few times. This rearrangement joins TRBV15 to TRBJ1-2; 7 bases match TRBD1. CDR1 and CDR2 from the germline V gene are LNHNV and YYDKDF (reference sequence). This CDR3 contains 14 residues. The trim removed 1 base at V and 5 bases at J, leaving 4 bases unmatched. This CDR3 reads CATSRASTGYGYTF. CDR3 sequence (DNA): TGTGCCACCAGCAGAGCCTCGACAGGGTATGGCTACACCTTC. The full variable domain, with the rest looked up from reference TRBV15 and TRBJ1-2, is DAMVIQNPRYQVTQFGKPVTLSCSQTLNHNVMYWYQQKSSQAPKLLFHYYDKDFNNEADTPDNFQSRRPNTSFCFLDIRSPGLGDTAMYLCATSRASTGYGYTFGSGTRLTVV.

This clonotype has more than one count but fewer than ten. The CDR3 protein is CASSPEGTVYTEAFF. CDR3 nucleotide sequence: TGCGCCAGCAGCCCTGAGGGGACAGTTTACACTGAAGCTTTCTTT. The rearrangement joins TRBV5-1 to TRBJ1-1, with TRBD1 identical over 7 bases. Trimming removed 4 bases from V and 3 bases from J; junction bases left unmatched: 9. Germline CDR1 SGHRS, CDR2 YFSETQ. The CDR3 sequence is 15 residues long.

The chain is built from TRBV19 and TRBJ1-3; TRBD1 is a possible D gene (6 bases). Germline V gene sequence: CDR1 LNHDA, CDR2 SQIVND (reference sequence). V lost 4 bases and J lost 4, with 11 bases in between. This CDR3 comprises 14 residues. Here the CDR3 reads CASSTGTHGNTIYF. The CDR3 DNA reads TGTGCCAGTAGTACCGGGACACACGGAAACACCATATATTTT.

This clonotype showed up many times. In DNA, the CDR3 is TGCGCCAGCAGCCAAATTCGGACTAGCGAGTACGAGCAGTACTTC. Encoded protein: CASSQIRTSEYEQYF. This sequence joins TRBV4-1 and TRBJ2-7; 9 bases align to TRBD2. Germline V gene data show CDR1 as MGHRA and CDR2 as YSYEKL. J was trimmed by 4 bases and V by 2 bases; bases with no gene match: 6. This CDR3 is built from 15 residues.

J is TRBJ2-1 and V is TRBV20-1; D unresolved. V gave up 6 bases and J gave up 6 bases, with 12 bases separating them. This CDR3 is 12 amino acids long. The germline V gene has CDR1 DFQATT and CDR2 SNEGSKA (reference sequence). CDR3 sequence reads: CSAIGSGNEQFF. CDR3 DNA: TGCAGTGCAATTGGGTCAGGCAATGAGCAGTTCTTC.

Many counts were recorded for this clonotype. This chain connects TRBV20-1 to TRBJ1-5; D remains unclear. The germline V gene encodes CDR1 DFQATT and CDR2 SNEGSKA (reference sequence). The CDR3 is 17 residues long. Trimming shortened V by 0 bases and J by 2 bases, and 17 bases separated the two germline ends. CDR3 DNA sequence: TGCAGTGCTAGAGATATACAAGGGTTCGCGGGCAATCAGCCCCAGCATTTT. The encoded protein is CSARDIQGFAGNQPQHF.

The chain carries TRBV11-2 and TRBJ2-1; the match to TRBD2 covers 11 bases. This CDR3 spans 17 amino acids. CDR1 SGHAT and CDR2 FQNNGV come from the germline V gene. Germline trimming cut 0 bases from V and 1 base from J; bases unmatched to any gene: 2. CDR3 in DNA: TGTGCCAGCAGCTTAGAGGCTAGCGGGGGGTCCTACAATGAGCAGTTCTTC. Its translation: CASSLEASGGSYNEQFF.

V and J are TRBV15 and TRBJ2-7; a possible D gene is TRBD1 (6 bases). V was clipped by 5 bases and J by 5 bases, with 13 bases between them. CDR1 is LNHNV and CDR2 is YYDKDF in the germline V gene (reference sequence). This CDR3 is built from 13 residues. The CDR3 reads CATSPGQGDEQYF. CDR3 coding DNA: TGTGCCACCAGCCCGGGACAAGGAGACGAGCAGTACTTC.

DNA for the CDR3: TGTGCCAGCAGCTTACTCCTAGGTAGGGGAGGTCAAGAGACCCAGTACTTC. Its protein product is CASSLLLGRGGQETQYF. The V call is TRBV7-9, the J call TRBJ2-5, with D maybe TRBD2 (6 bases). V lost 2 bases and J lost 2, with 18 bases in between. This CDR3 is 17 amino acids long. CDR1 SEHNR and CDR2 FQNEAQ come from the germline V gene (reference sequence).

This clonotype was observed a few times. The V and J genes are TRBV5-1 and TRBJ2-3; TRBD1 might be the D (6 bases). The CDR3 is 16 amino acids. Germline lookup yields CDR1 SGHRS and CDR2 YFSETQ. V lost 0 bases and J lost 4, with 15 bases in between. CDR3 loop: CASSLARGGAADTQYF. CDR3 sequence (DNA): TGCGCCAGCAGCTTGGCCAGAGGGGGTGCAGCAGATACGCAGTATTTT.

Remarks on this clonotype: It may be a read error: a sequence one base away is much more abundant. The genes are TRBV9 and TRBJ2-7; TRBD2 matches at 9 bases. CDR1 and CDR2 from the germline V gene are SGDLS and YYNGEE. The CDR3 consists of 14 residues. Trimming at V came to 3 bases and at J to 9 bases, leaving 10 bases not matched to a gene. This CDR3 is CASSEDSGSSGQYF. As DNA, the CDR3 is TGTGCCAGCAGCGAAGATAGCGGGAGCTCCGGGCAGTACTTC.

The gene calls are TRBV5-1 and TRBJ2-1; 13 bases are shared with TRBD2. The CDR3 is made up of 17 amino acids. Germline values: CDR1 SGHRS, CDR2 YFSETQ. Trimming took 1 base from V and 7 from J; bases not matched to a gene: 8. CDR3 sequence: CASSLSTSGGSQNEQFF. CDR3 nucleotide sequence: TGCGCCAGCAGCTTGTCGACTAGCGGGGGGAGTCAGAATGAGCAGTTCTTC.

This clonotype occurred many times. At one end, the junction sequence differs from germline, possibly due to a read error. The rearrangement links TRBV5-1 to TRBJ2-7; TRBD2 matches 8 bases. The CDR3 spans 13 residues. Germline loops: CDR1 SGHRS, CDR2 YFSETQ. The CDR3 DNA is TGTGCCAGCAGTTTAGCGGGGTCCTACGAGCAGTACTTC. Translation: CASSLAGSYEQYF.

In this sample, this clonotype turned up a few times. The V call is TRBV7-9, the J call TRBJ2-1; 7 nucleotides line up with TRBD2. The CDR3 is 17 amino acids. The germline V gene encodes CDR1 SEHNR and CDR2 FQNEAQ (reference sequence). Trimming took 5 bases from V and 2 from J; bases not matched to a gene: 12. The CDR3 sequence: CASSPKVAGDPYNEQFF. The DNA of the CDR3 is TGTGCCAGCAGCCCCAAGGTGGCGGGAGACCCCTACAATGAGCAGTTCTTC.

This chain links TRBV20-1 with TRBJ2-3; unclear D gene. Trimming left V 5 bases short and J 2 bases short, with 11 bases between. Germline V gives CDR1 DFQATT, CDR2 SNEGSKA (reference sequence). CDR3 length equals 13 residues. The CDR3 nucleotides are TGCAGTGCTCGTGGCTTGAACACAGATACGCAGTATTTT. This encodes CSARGLNTDTQYF.

This clonotype came up a few times. The chain links TRBV5-1 to TRBJ2-5; D unresolved. With 0 bases removed from V and 4 bases from J, the gap between germline ends came to 10 bases. The germline gives CDR1 SGHRS, CDR2 YFSETQ. The CDR3 runs to 14 residues. The DNA for the CDR3 is TGCGCCAGCAGCTTGGTAGGTCGGAGAGAGACCCAGTACTTC. Translating it yields CASSLVGRRETQYF.

The V gene is TRBV15, the J gene TRBJ2-5; 14 positions match TRBD2. CDR1 is LNHNV, CDR2 YYDKDF, per germline (reference sequence). Trimming cost V 2 bases and J 3 bases; bases outside gene matches: 8. The CDR3 is 18 amino acids. The chain's CDR3 is CATSRSGLAGGREETQYF. CDR3 DNA: TGTGCCACCAGCAGATCCGGACTAGCGGGAGGTCGAGAAGAGACCCAGTACTTC.

This clonotype has at least ten counts. The chain couples TRBV28 to TRBJ2-1; D might be TRBD2 (5 bases). The CDR3 totals 15 residues. V lost 3 bases to trimming and J lost 2 bases, with 11 bases between them. CDR1 MDHEN and CDR2 SYDVKM come from the germline V gene. The CDR3 sequence: CASSFEGRPYNEQFF. CDR3 in DNA: TGTGCCAGCAGTTTCGAAGGGAGACCCTACAATGAGCAGTTCTTC.